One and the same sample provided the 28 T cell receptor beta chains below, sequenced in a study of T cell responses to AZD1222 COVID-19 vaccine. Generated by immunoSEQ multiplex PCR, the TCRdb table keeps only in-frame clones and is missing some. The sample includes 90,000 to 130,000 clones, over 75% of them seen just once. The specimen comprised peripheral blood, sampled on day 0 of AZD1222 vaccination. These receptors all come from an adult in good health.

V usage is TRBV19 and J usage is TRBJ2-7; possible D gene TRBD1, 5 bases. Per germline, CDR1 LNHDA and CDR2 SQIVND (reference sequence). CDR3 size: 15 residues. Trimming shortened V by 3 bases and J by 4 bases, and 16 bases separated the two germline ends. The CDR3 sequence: CASSISTGDQYEQYF. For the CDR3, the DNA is TGTGCCAGTAGTATCTCCACAGGAGATCAATACGAGCAGTACTTC.

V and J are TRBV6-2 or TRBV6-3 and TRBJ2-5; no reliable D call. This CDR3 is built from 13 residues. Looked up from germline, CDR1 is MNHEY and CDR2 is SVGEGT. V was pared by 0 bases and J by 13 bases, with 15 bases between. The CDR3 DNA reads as TGTGCCAGCAGTTACTCCACCCCCCCCCATAGGTACTTC. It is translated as CASSYSTPPHRYF.

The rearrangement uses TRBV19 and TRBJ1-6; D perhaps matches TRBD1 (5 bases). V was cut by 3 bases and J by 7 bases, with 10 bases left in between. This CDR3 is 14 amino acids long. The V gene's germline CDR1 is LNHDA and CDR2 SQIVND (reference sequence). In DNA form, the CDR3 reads TGTGCCAGTAGTATTGCCAGGGTCAATTCACCCCTCCACTTT. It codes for CASSIARVNSPLHF.

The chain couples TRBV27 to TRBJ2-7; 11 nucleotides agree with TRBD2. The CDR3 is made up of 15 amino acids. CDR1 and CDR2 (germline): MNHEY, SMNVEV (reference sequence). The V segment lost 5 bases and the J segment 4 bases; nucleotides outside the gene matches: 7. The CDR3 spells CASSITSGSMYEQYF. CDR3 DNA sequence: TGTGCCAGCAGTATAACTAGCGGGAGTATGTACGAGCAGTACTTC.

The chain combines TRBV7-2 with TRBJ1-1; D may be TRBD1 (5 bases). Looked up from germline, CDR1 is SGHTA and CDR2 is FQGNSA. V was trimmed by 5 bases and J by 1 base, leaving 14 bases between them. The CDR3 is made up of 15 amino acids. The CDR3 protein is CASSPRRGSNTEAFF. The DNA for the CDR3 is TGTGCCAGCAGCCCAAGGAGGGGTTCGAACACTGAAGCTTTCTTT.

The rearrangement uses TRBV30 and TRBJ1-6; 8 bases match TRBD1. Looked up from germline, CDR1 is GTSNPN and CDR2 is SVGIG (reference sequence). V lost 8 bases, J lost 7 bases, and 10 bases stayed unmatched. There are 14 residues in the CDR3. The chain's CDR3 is CARGTGTGNSPLHF. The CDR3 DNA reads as TGTGCCCGAGGGACCGGGACAGGCAATTCACCCCTCCACTTT.

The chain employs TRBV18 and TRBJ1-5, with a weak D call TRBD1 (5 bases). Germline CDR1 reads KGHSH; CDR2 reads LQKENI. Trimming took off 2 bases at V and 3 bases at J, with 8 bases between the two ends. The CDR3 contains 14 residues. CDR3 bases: TGTGCCAGCTCACCAGGGGCCCTCAATCAGCCCCAGCATTTT. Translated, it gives CASSPGALNQPQHF.

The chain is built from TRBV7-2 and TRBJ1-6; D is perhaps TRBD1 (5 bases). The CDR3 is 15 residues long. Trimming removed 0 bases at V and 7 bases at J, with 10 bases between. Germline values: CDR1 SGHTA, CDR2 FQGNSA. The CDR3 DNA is TGTGCCAGCAGCTTAGCACAGGTGAACAATTCACCCCTCCACTTT. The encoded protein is CASSLAQVNNSPLHF.

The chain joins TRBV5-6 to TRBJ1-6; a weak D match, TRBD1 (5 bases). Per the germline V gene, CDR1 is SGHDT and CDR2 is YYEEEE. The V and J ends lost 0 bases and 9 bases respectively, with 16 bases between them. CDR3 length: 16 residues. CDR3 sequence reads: CASSLAIGRESSPLHF. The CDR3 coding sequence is TGTGCCAGCAGCTTGGCCATCGGCAGGGAGAGTTCACCCCTCCACTTT.

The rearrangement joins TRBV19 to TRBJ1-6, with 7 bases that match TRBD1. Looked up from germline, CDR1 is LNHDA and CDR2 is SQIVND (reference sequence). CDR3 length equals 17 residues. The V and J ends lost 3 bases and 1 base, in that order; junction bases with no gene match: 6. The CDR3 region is CASSMEGQRSYNSPLHF. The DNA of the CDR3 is TGTGCCAGTAGTATGGAGGGACAGAGATCCTATAATTCACCCCTCCACTTT.

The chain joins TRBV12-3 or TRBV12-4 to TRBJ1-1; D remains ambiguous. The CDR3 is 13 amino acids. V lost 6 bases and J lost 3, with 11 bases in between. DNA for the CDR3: TGTGCCAGCAGCGTCCTGAGGGACACTGAAGCTTTCTTT. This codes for CASSVLRDTEAFF.

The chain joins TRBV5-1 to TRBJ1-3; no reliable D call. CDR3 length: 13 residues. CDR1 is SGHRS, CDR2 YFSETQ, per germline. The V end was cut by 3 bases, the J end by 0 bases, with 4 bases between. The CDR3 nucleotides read TGCGCCAGCAGCTCCAGCTCTGGAAACACCATATATTTT. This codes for CASSSSSGNTIYF.

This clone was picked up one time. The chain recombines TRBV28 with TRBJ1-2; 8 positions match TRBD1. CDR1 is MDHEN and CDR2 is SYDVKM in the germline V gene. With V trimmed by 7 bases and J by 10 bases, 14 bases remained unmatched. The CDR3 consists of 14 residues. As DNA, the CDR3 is TGTGCCAGCACTCCCCCGGGACAGGCCCTTCTCTACACCTTC. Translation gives CASTPPGQALLYTF.

The CDR3 reads CASSESFGANPPLHF. CDR3 sequence (DNA): TGTGCCAGCAGTGAATCGTTTGGGGCAAATCCACCCCTCCACTTT. The chain is built from TRBV6-1 and TRBJ1-6, with D perhaps matching TRBD1 (5 bases). In germline, CDR1 is MNHNS, CDR2 SASEGT. The length of the CDR3 is 15 residues. Deletions cut 2 bases from V and 11 bases from J, with 16 bases between.

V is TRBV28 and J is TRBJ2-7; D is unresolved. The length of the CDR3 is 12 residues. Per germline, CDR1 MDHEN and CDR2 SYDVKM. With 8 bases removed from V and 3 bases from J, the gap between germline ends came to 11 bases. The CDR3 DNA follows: TGTGCCAGCCTTGGCGGATTCTACGAGCAGTACTTC. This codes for CASLGGFYEQYF.

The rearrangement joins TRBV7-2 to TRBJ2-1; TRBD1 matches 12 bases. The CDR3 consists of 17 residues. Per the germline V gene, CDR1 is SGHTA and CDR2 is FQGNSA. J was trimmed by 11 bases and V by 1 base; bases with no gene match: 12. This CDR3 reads CASSLERPGQGATKQFF. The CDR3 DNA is TGTGCCAGCAGCTTAGAACGTCCGGGACAGGGGGCGACGAAGCAGTTCTTC.

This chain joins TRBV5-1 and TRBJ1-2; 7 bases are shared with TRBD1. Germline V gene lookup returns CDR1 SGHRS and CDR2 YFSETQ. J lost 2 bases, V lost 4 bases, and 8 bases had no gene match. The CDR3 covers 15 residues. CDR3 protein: CASSTWTGVNYGYTF. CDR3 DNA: TGCGCCAGCAGCACTTGGACAGGCGTCAACTATGGCTACACCTTC.

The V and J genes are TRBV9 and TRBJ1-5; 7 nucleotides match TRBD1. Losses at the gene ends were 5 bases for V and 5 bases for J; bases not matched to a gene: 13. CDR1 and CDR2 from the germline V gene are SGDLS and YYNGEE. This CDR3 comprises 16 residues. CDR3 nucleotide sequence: TGTGCCAGCAGTCGAGAAGCAGGGGGAAGGGATCAGCCCCAGCATTTT. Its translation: CASSREAGGRDQPQHF.

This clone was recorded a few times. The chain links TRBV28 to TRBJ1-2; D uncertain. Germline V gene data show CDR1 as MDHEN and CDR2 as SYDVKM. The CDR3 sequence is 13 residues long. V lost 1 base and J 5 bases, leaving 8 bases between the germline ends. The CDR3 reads CASSLLMVYGYTF. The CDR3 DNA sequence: TGTGCCAGCAGTTTATTGATGGTATATGGCTACACCTTC.

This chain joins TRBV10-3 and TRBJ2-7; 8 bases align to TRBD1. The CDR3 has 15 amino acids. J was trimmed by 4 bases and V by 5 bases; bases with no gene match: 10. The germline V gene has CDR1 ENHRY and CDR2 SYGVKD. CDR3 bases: TGTGCCATCAGTCCTACCGAACAGGGGGGATACGAGCAGTACTTC. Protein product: CAISPTEQGGYEQYF.

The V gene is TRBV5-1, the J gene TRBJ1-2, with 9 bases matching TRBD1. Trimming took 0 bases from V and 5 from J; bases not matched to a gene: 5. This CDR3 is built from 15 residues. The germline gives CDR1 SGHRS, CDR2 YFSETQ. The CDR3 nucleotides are TGCGCCAGCAGCTTGGGGGGACAGGGCGGTTATGGCTACACCTTC. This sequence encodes CASSLGGQGGYGYTF.

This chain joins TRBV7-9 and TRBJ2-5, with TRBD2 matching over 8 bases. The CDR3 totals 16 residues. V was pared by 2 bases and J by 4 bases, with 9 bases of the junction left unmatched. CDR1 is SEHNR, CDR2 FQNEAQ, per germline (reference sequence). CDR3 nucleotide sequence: TGTGCCAGCAGCTTATTTGCGGGGGGAGGTGGAGAGACCCAGTACTTC. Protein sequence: CASSLFAGGGGETQYF. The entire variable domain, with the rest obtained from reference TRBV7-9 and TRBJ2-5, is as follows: DTGVSQNPRHKITKRGQNVTFRCDPISEHNRLYWYRQTLGQGPEFLTYFQNEAQLEKSRLLSDRFSAERPKGSFSTLEIQRTEQGDSAMYLCASSLFAGGGGETQYFGPGTRLLVL.

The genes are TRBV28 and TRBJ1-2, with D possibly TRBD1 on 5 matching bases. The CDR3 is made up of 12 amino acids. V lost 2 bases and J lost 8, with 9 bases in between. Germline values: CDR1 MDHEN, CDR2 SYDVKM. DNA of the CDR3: TGTGCCAGCAGTTTACAGGGAGAAGGCTACACCTTC. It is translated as CASSLQGEGYTF.

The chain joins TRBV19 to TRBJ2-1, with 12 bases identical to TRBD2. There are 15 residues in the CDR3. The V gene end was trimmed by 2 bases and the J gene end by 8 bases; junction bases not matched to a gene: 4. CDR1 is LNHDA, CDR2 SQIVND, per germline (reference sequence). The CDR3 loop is CASSIKTSGRDEQFF. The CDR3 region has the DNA TGTGCCAGTAGTATAAAGACTAGCGGGAGAGATGAGCAGTTCTTC.

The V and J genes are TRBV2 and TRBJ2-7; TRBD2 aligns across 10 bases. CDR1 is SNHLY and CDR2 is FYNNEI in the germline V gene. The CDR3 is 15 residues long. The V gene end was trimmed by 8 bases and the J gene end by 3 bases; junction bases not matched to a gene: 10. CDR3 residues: CASLVGLAALYEQYF. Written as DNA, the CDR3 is TGTGCCAGCCTAGTCGGACTAGCGGCCCTCTACGAGCAGTACTTC.

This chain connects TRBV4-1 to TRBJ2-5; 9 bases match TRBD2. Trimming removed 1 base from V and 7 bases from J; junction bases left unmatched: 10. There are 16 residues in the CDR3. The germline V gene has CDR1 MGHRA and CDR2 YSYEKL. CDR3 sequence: CASSQGPSGEVGTQYF. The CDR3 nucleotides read TGCGCCAGCAGCCAAGGCCCTAGCGGGGAGGTAGGGACCCAGTACTTC.

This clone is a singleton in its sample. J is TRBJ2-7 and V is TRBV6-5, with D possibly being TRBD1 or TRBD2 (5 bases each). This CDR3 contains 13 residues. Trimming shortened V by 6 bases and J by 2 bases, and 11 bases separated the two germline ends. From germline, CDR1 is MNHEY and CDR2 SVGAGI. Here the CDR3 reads CASSRDRPYEQYF. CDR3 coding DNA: TGTGCCAGCAGCCGGGACCGACCCTACGAGCAGTACTTC.

The CDR3 DNA reads as TGTGCCAGCAGCCTCCAGCGGGGGGGCCACGATGAGCAGTTCTTC. It translates to CASSLQRGGHDEQFF. The rearrangement joins TRBV7-3 to TRBJ2-1, with 10 positions matching TRBD2. The CDR3 consists of 15 residues. The germline V gene has CDR1 SGHTA and CDR2 FQGTGA. Trimming took 5 bases from V and 8 from J; bases not matched to a gene: 9.